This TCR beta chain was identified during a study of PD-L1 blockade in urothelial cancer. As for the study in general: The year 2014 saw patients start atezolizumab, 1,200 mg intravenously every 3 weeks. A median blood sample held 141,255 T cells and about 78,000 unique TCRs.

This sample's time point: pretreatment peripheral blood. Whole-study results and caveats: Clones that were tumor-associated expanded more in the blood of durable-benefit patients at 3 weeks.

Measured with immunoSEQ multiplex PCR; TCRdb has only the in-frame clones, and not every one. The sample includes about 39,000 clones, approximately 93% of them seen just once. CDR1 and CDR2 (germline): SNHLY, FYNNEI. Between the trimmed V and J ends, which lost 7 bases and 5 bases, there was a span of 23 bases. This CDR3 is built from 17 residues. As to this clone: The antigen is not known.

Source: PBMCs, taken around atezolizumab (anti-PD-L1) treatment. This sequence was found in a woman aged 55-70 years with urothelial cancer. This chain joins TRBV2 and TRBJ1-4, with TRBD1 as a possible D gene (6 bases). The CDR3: CASTPWTAQPRNEKLFF. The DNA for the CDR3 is TGTGCCAGCACCCCTTGGACAGCGCAACCACGAAATGAAAAACTGTTTTTT.